The 30 T cell receptor beta chains below were found in one sample sequenced in a study of cytomegalovirus exposure and HLA in healthy donors. Primers: 60 Vbeta forward and 13 Jbeta reverse. The table came from immunoSEQ multiplex PCR; TCRdb's copy has only in-frame clones and leaves some out. The sample has around 69,000 clones, approximately 63% seen once. Sequenced material: PBMCs. These receptors were collected from a woman in her forties or fifties in good health and CMV-seropositive.

The chain recombines TRBV6-6 with TRBJ1-2; D is ambiguous. The germline V and J ends were trimmed by 7 bases and 3 bases, with 18 bases remaining between them. The CDR3 spans 15 residues. CDR1 is MNHNY and CDR2 is SVGAGI in the germline V gene (reference sequence). The CDR3 loop reads CASTPSSQFYYGYTF. CDR3 in DNA: TGTGCCAGCACCCCTTCGTCGCAGTTTTACTATGGCTACACCTTC.

This clone was seen only once. This rearrangement joins TRBV28 to TRBJ1-2; D unclear. Trimming pared 4 bases from V and 8 bases from J, leaving 11 bases between. This CDR3 is built from 12 residues. Germline lookup yields CDR1 MDHEN and CDR2 SYDVKM. In DNA form, the CDR3 reads TGTGCCAGCAGTTACGACTCGGGGGGCTACACCTTC. This translates into CASSYDSGGYTF.

The V gene is TRBV27, the J gene TRBJ1-5, with 11 nucleotides matching TRBD1. V shed 6 bases and J 7 bases; nucleotides not matched to a gene: 8. This CDR3 contains 15 residues. CDR1 and CDR2 from the germline V gene are MNHEY and SMNVEV (reference sequence). CDR3 sequence (DNA): TGTGCCAGCAGAACCGGGACAGGGGGGGCGCAGCCCCAGCATTTT. Translated, it gives CASRTGTGGAQPQHF.

This clone has just a few counts. The genes are TRBV6-5 and TRBJ1-4, with D uncertain. CDR3 length equals 14 residues. Germline loops: CDR1 MNHEY, CDR2 SVGAGI. Trimming left V 5 bases short and J 0 bases short, with 7 bases between. The CDR3 spells CASSPQATNEKLFF. CDR3 DNA: TGTGCCAGCAGTCCCCAGGCAACTAATGAAAAACTGTTTTTT.

This clone is medium-sized within its sample. V usage is TRBV4-1 and J usage is TRBJ1-1; weak D call: TRBD1 (6 bases). V lost 6 bases and J lost 0, with 14 bases in between. Germline V gene sequence: CDR1 MGHRA, CDR2 YSYEKL. This CDR3 region has 15 residues. For the CDR3, the DNA is TGCGCCAGCAGACCGGACCAGGGGTTGAACACTGAAGCTTTCTTT. It encodes CASRPDQGLNTEAFF.

This chain connects TRBV27 to TRBJ2-7, with D possibly TRBD2 on 6 matching bases. Germline V gene lookup returns CDR1 MNHEY and CDR2 SMNVEV (reference sequence). Trimming removed 6 bases from V and 3 bases from J, with 15 bases in between. The CDR3 loop spans 14 amino acids. The CDR3, as DNA: TGTGCCAGCAGGCCCCGGGGGAACTACTACGAGCAGTACTTC. Residues: CASRPRGNYYEQYF.

In this sample, this clone turned up once. The chain employs TRBV29-1 and TRBJ1-1; 7 nucleotides line up with TRBD1. With V trimmed by 7 bases and J by 7 bases, 15 bases remained unmatched. The germline V gene has CDR1 SQVTM and CDR2 ANQGSEA. This CDR3 is built from 14 residues. The CDR3 nucleotides read TGCAGCGGGAAAGAGGGGGCGTCGGACGGTGAAGCTTTCTTT. It codes for CSGKEGASDGEAFF.

The genes are TRBV11-2 and TRBJ2-7, with a tentative D call TRBD2 (6 bases). The germline gives CDR1 SGHAT, CDR2 FQNNGV. The ends were cut back, 3 bases at V and 6 bases at J, with 27 bases in the middle. CDR3 length: 18 amino acids. CDR3 protein: CASSFFPRVGGARPEQYF. In DNA, the CDR3 is TGTGCCAGCAGCTTTTTTCCTCGAGTTGGCGGGGCCCGCCCCGAGCAGTACTTC.

This clone has just one count. The rearrangement joins TRBV11-2 to TRBJ1-6, with no clear D. In germline, CDR1 is SGHAT, CDR2 FQNNGV. The CDR3 has 12 amino acids. Between the trimmed V and J ends, which lost 3 bases and 13 bases, there was a span of 10 bases. The CDR3 loop is CASSFPREPLHF. The CDR3 DNA reads TGTGCCAGCAGCTTTCCCCGAGAGCCCCTCCACTTT. Filled out from reference TRBV11-2 and TRBJ1-6, the complete variable domain reads EAGVAQSPRYKIIEKRQSVAFWCNPISGHATLYWYQQILGQGPKLLIQFQNNGVVDDSQLPKDRFSAERLKGVDSTLKIQPAKLEDSAVYLCASSFPREPLHFGNGTRLTVT.

The genes are TRBV28 and TRBJ1-3; 10 bases line up with TRBD1. The CDR3 is 16 residues long. Germline-derived CDR1 and CDR2 are MDHEN and SYDVKM. Trimming removed 5 bases from V and 3 bases from J; junction bases left unmatched: 7. The CDR3 coding sequence is TGTGCCAGCAGTAGCGGCGGGACAGGGGATGGAAACACCATATATTTT. Residues: CASSSGGTGDGNTIYF.

The chain has TRBV29-1 and TRBJ1-3, with TRBD1 matching over 9 bases. Germline V lookup: CDR1 SQVTM, CDR2 ANQGSEA. This CDR3 is built from 15 residues. Losses at the gene ends were 4 bases for V and 2 bases for J; bases not matched to a gene: 6. The CDR3 sequence is CSVGEYRGPGNTIYF. The CDR3 DNA reads TGCAGCGTTGGAGAGTACAGGGGGCCTGGAAACACCATATATTTT.

This chain connects TRBV2 to TRBJ1-2; 8 bases agree with TRBD1. With V trimmed by 10 bases and J by 5 bases, 9 bases remained unmatched. From germline, CDR1 is SNHLY and CDR2 FYNNEI. This CDR3 has 13 residues. The CDR3: CATDGTGDYGYTF. CDR3 nucleotide sequence: TGTGCCACCGATGGGACAGGAGATTATGGCTACACCTTC.

The chain joins TRBV5-5 to TRBJ1-2, with D perhaps TRBD1 (6 bases). The CDR3 has 18 residues. V was pared by 2 bases and J by 2 bases, with 22 bases between. Germline V gene lookup returns CDR1 SGHKS and CDR2 YYEKEE (reference sequence). CDR3 DNA sequence: TGTGCCAGCAGCTTATCGCTCCAGGGGTTTGGGCAGAACTATGGCTACACCTTC. It yields the protein CASSLSLQGFGQNYGYTF.

The chain joins TRBV7-9 to TRBJ1-1, with D perhaps matching TRBD1 (6 bases). V was pared by 4 bases and J by 1 base, with 10 bases between. The CDR3 is 14 residues long. The germline V gene has CDR1 SEHNR and CDR2 FQNEAQ (reference sequence). CDR3 sequence reads: CASSSVTGNTEAFF. For the CDR3, the DNA is TGTGCCAGCAGCTCGGTGACAGGGAACACTGAAGCTTTCTTT.

The chain links TRBV9 to TRBJ2-3; D remains ambiguous. CDR1 SGDLS and CDR2 YYNGEE come from the germline V gene. The CDR3 runs to 16 residues. Trimming removed 0 bases from V and 0 bases from J, with 11 bases in between. CDR3: CASSVGVSPSTDTQYF. CDR3 sequence (DNA): TGTGCCAGCAGCGTAGGAGTTAGCCCTAGCACAGATACGCAGTATTTT.

This clone was seen more than once but under ten times. V and J are TRBV5-1 and TRBJ2-3, with 7 bases fitting TRBD2. After removal of 7 bases from V and 0 bases from J, the junction contained 2 bases not matched to a gene. Looked up from germline, CDR1 is SGHRS and CDR2 is YFSETQ. The CDR3 length is 13 residues. The CDR3 region is CASGSGSTDTQYF. CDR3 DNA: TGCGCCAGCGGTAGCGGGAGCACAGATACGCAGTATTTT.

The chain uses TRBV10-1 and TRBJ1-1, with D perhaps matching TRBD1 (6 bases). The germline V and J ends were trimmed by 0 bases and 0 bases, with 8 bases remaining between them. The CDR3 has 15 residues. Germline V gene data show CDR1 as WNHNN and CDR2 as SYGVQD (reference sequence). As DNA, the CDR3 is TGCGCCAGCAGTGAGTCGGACAGATTGAACACTGAAGCTTTCTTT. Its translation: CASSESDRLNTEAFF.

The gene calls are TRBV27 and TRBJ2-1, with 9 bases matching TRBD2. The CDR3 has 16 residues. J lost 2 bases, V lost 4 bases, and 6 bases had no gene match. Germline values: CDR1 MNHEY, CDR2 SMNVEV (reference sequence). The CDR3 bases are TGTGCCAGCAGTTCGACTAGCGGTAAAACCTACAATGAGCAGTTCTTC. Protein sequence: CASSSTSGKTYNEQFF.

This chain connects TRBV6-5 to TRBJ1-2; 9 bases map to TRBD1. V dropped 7 bases and J dropped 7; count of bases not matched to a gene: 13. Germline V gene lookup returns CDR1 MNHEY and CDR2 SVGAGI. The CDR3 runs 15 residues. CDR3 bases: TGTGCCAGCAAAATCGACAGGGGGTCAGTCGGTGGCTACACCTTC. Its protein is CASKIDRGSVGGYTF.

This chain connects TRBV4-3 to TRBJ2-7, with a tentative D call TRBD2 (5 bases). The germline V and J ends were trimmed by 1 base and 4 bases, with 11 bases remaining between them. CDR3 length equals 14 residues. Germline assignment: CDR1 LGHNA and CDR2 YSLEER. The CDR3 nucleotides read TGCGCCAGCAGCCAAGGGGCGGGCGGGTACGAGCAGTACTTC. Protein sequence: CASSQGAGGYEQYF.

The genes are TRBV6-5 and TRBJ2-1; 10 bases fit TRBD2. CDR1 is MNHEY, CDR2 SVGAGI, per germline. Trimming at V came to 5 bases and at J to 6 bases, leaving 1 base not matched to a gene. CDR3 size: 13 residues. The CDR3 region has the DNA TGTGCCAGCAGTAGCGGGAGGGCCAATGAGCAGTTCTTC. Translated: CASSSGRANEQFF.

The sample holds one count of this clone. The V gene is TRBV6-5, the J gene TRBJ2-7; 9 bases match TRBD1. The CDR3 runs 15 residues. Per the germline V gene, CDR1 is MNHEY and CDR2 is SVGAGI. Trimming cost V 6 bases and J 2 bases; bases outside gene matches: 8. CDR3 nucleotides: TGTGCCAGCAGCCCCGGACAGGGGTTCCCCTACGAGCAGTACTTC. It yields the protein CASSPGQGFPYEQYF.

A remark on this clone: One junction end disagrees with the germline gene, perhaps due to a read error. This chain links TRBV7-9 with TRBJ1-4; a possible D gene is TRBD1 (6 bases). This CDR3 contains 18 residues. Per germline, CDR1 SEHNR and CDR2 FQNEAQ (reference sequence). This chain's CDR3 is CSSSLALRGGDPNEKLFF. The DNA of the CDR3 is TGTTCCAGCAGCTTAGCGCTAAGGGGGGGAGACCCGAATGAAAAACTGTTTTTT.

This sequence joins TRBV7-9 and TRBJ2-7; 7 bases are a match to TRBD2. The CDR3 runs to 15 residues. The V gene's germline CDR1 is SEHNR and CDR2 FQNEAQ (reference sequence). The V gene end was trimmed by 5 bases and the J gene end by 0 bases; junction bases not matched to a gene: 7. The CDR3: CASSPSSGSSYEQYF. In DNA, the CDR3 is TGTGCCAGCAGCCCGTCTAGCGGTAGCTCCTACGAGCAGTACTTC.

With regard to this clone: One end of the junction is discordant with germline, which a read error may explain. V gene TRBV11-2 combines with J gene TRBJ2-1, with D maybe TRBD2 (5 bases). This CDR3 has 14 amino acids. Germline values: CDR1 SGHAT, CDR2 FQNNGV. CDR3 sequence: CASSLVVAGNGQFF. CDR3 DNA sequence: TGTGCCAGCAGCTTAGTGGTGGCGGGCAATGGGCAGTTCTTC.

The chain couples TRBV11-3 to TRBJ2-7, with TRBD2 matching 8 bases. This CDR3 comprises 15 residues. Germline V lookup: CDR1 SGHNT, CDR2 YENEEA. After removal of 4 bases from V and 6 bases from J, the junction contained 11 bases not matched to a gene. The CDR3 DNA reads as TGTGCCAGCAGCTCAATTAGCGGGGCCGCGTCCGAGCAGTACTTC. Amino acid sequence: CASSSISGAASEQYF.

This chain uses TRBV5-1 with TRBJ2-3; D is possibly TRBD2 (6 bases). CDR1 is SGHRS and CDR2 is YFSETQ in the germline V gene. V lost 7 bases to trimming and J lost 2 bases, with 14 bases between them. This CDR3 contains 14 residues. Here the CDR3 reads CASSSGSPTDTQYF. The CDR3 region has the DNA TGCGCCAGCTCGAGCGGGTCCCCCACAGATACGCAGTATTTT.

The table lists this clone with a count of one. The rearrangement uses TRBV6-5 and TRBJ1-1; D is uncertain. The V gene lost 0 bases and the J gene lost 4 bases, with 9 bases spanning the gap. The germline V gene has CDR1 MNHEY and CDR2 SVGAGI. The CDR3 covers 14 residues. CDR3 coding DNA: TGTGCCAGCAGTTACTCGATTGTCGGCACTGAAGCTTTCTTT. The encoded protein is CASSYSIVGTEAFF.

The chain links TRBV4-3 to TRBJ2-2, with 10 bases lining up with TRBD2. The CDR3 loop spans 15 amino acids. V dropped 2 bases and J dropped 6; count of bases not matched to a gene: 3. Germline V gene sequence: CDR1 LGHNA, CDR2 YSLEER. Here the CDR3 reads CASSQPLAGAGELFF. The CDR3 coding sequence is TGCGCCAGCAGCCAACCGCTAGCGGGAGCCGGGGAGCTGTTTTTT.

V gene TRBV7-6 combines with J gene TRBJ2-1; maybe TRBD2 (5 bases). V lost 0 bases and J 0 bases, leaving 9 bases between the germline ends. Germline V lookup: CDR1 SGHVS, CDR2 FNYEAQ. The CDR3 covers 16 residues. CDR3 in amino acids: CASSLAPGNSYNEQFF. As DNA, the CDR3 is TGTGCCAGCAGCTTAGCTCCGGGGAACTCCTACAATGAGCAGTTCTTC.